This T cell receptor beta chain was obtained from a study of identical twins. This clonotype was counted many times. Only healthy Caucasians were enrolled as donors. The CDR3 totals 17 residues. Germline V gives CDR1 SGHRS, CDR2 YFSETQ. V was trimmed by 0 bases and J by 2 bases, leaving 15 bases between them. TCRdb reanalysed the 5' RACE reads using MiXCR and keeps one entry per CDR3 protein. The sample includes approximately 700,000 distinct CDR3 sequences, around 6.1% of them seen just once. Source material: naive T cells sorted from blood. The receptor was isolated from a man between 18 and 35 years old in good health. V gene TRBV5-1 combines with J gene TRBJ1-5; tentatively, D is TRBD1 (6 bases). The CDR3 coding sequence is TGCGCCAGCAGCTTGGGTACAGGGTCCTCGGGCAATCAGCCCCAGCATTTT. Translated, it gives CASSLGTGSSGNQPQHF.